Only one count was recorded for the clone carrying this TCR beta chain. As handled by the study authors: From reference gene primer amplification, estimates of nucleated cell counts were derived. Clones were sequenced by immunoSEQ multiplex PCR, and TCRdb holds only the in-frame ones, with some missing. V, J and clone size derive from that table, while D and trimming were established from the DNA sequence. Here the sample spans about 250,000 clones, about 90% being singletons. This sample was included in a study of blood T cell repertoires in COVID-19. The overall study: Spain, Italy and the United States supplied samples that represented acute and convalescent COVID-19. T cells, B-cell-depleted T cells, or PBMCs supplied cDNA or gDNA.

Looked up from germline, CDR1 is ENHRY and CDR2 is SYGVKD. V shed 0 bases and J shed 5 bases, with 16 bases lying between them. This CDR3 is built from 16 residues. The specimen was peripheral blood. The clonotype was recovered from a man aged 18-30 years with active or convalescent COVID-19. V usage is TRBV10-3 and J usage is TRBJ1-2; possible D gene TRBD1, 6 bases. The CDR3 DNA follows: TGTGCCATCAGTGAGTCAGCGGACAGAAACAAATATGGCTACACCTTC. Its protein product is CAISESADRNKYGYTF.